Below are 15 T cell receptor beta chains sequenced from a single sample in a study of CD8 T cells in Susac syndrome. Random-hexamer reverse transcription was applied to roughly 0.5 to 1 ug RNA. TCRdb fed the immunoSEQ multiplex PCR reads into MiXCR, producing one record per CDR3 protein. The sample holds roughly 180,000 distinct CDR3 sequences; around 94% are singletons and the top ten take around 0.1%. Material: CD4+ T cells from PBMCs. The origin of the receptors is a human donor with Susac syndrome.

This chain links TRBV7-9 with TRBJ2-7; weak D call: TRBD2 (6 bases). V lost 5 bases and J lost 12, with 17 bases in between. The CDR3 sequence is 12 residues long. Germline V gene lookup returns CDR1 SEHNR and CDR2 FQNEAQ (reference sequence). The CDR3: CASSTRGLLLYF. DNA for the CDR3: TGTGCCAGCAGCACCCGGGGACTTTTACTGTACTTC.

The chain combines TRBV2 with TRBJ2-5, with D possibly matching TRBD1 (6 bases). V lost 4 bases and J lost 1, with 10 bases in between. Germline V CDR1 and CDR2: SNHLY, FYNNEI. This CDR3 is built from 14 residues. The CDR3 nucleotides are TGTGCCAGCAGTGCGGACAGATTCCAAGAGACCCAGTACTTC. Translated, it gives CASSADRFQETQYF.

This sequence joins TRBV5-6 and TRBJ2-7, with 9 nucleotides matching TRBD1. The V and J ends lost 4 bases and 6 bases, in that order; junction bases with no gene match: 5. Germline V CDR1 and CDR2: SGHDT, YYEEEE. This CDR3 is built from 13 residues. The CDR3 protein is CASSVGQGGEQYF. CDR3 nucleotides: TGTGCCAGCAGCGTGGGACAGGGTGGCGAGCAGTACTTC.

The count of this clonotype is one. The chain is built from TRBV7-6 and TRBJ1-1, with 7 bases identical to TRBD1. The germline V gene encodes CDR1 SGHVS and CDR2 FNYEAQ. The CDR3 runs to 15 residues. V trimming: 6 bases; J trimming: 1 base; junction bases outside the gene matches: 8. Written as DNA, the CDR3 is TGTGCCAGCAGTCTTCACAGGGGCCAGAACACTGAAGCTTTCTTT. Translation gives CASSLHRGQNTEAFF.

This chain connects TRBV20-1 to TRBJ2-7; TRBD2 matches at 8 bases. The CDR3 length is 15 residues. CDR1 is DFQATT and CDR2 is SNEGSKA in the germline V gene (reference sequence). The V and J ends lost 0 bases and 2 bases, in that order; junction bases with no gene match: 6. The DNA for the CDR3 is TGCAGTGCTAGAGATGGGGGTAGCGGGACCTACGAGCAGTACTTC. This codes for CSARDGGSGTYEQYF.

The chain links TRBV30 to TRBJ1-2; D is unresolved. Germline lookup yields CDR1 GTSNPN and CDR2 SVGIG (reference sequence). V was cut by 1 base and J by 2 bases, with 5 bases left in between. The CDR3 totals 12 residues. The CDR3, as DNA: TGTGCCTGGAGTGGGGTAAACTATGGCTACACCTTC. Translated, it gives CAWSGVNYGYTF.

The rearrangement joins TRBV5-1 to TRBJ2-1; TRBD2 matches 13 bases. Germline assignment: CDR1 SGHRS and CDR2 YFSETQ. The J segment lost 9 bases and the V segment lost 7 bases, leaving 13 bases of the junction unmatched. This CDR3 contains 16 residues. CDR3 amino acids: CASYRGLAGVSGEQFF. The CDR3 DNA follows: TGCGCCAGCTATCGAGGACTAGCGGGAGTATCGGGTGAGCAGTTCTTC. Full variable domain (rest looked up from reference TRBV5-1 and TRBJ2-1): KAGVTQTPRYLIKTRGQQVTLSCSPISGHRSVSWYQQTPGQGLQFLFEYFSETQRNKGNFPGRFSGRQFSNSRSEMNVSTLELGDSALYLCASYRGLAGVSGEQFFGPGTRLTVL.

In its sample, this clonotype was seen once. The chain joins TRBV30 to TRBJ2-7; 14 bases map to TRBD2. This CDR3 spans 16 amino acids. CDR1 and CDR2 (germline): GTSNPN, SVGIG (reference sequence). V gave up 6 bases and J gave up 4 bases; unmatched junction bases: 11. CDR3 in DNA: TGTGCCTGTACCGGGACTAGCGGGGGTGGGGATTACGAGCAGTACTTC. It codes for CACTGTSGGGDYEQYF.

The chain uses TRBV30 and TRBJ2-7, with D perhaps assigned TRBD1 or TRBD2 (5 bases each). CDR3 size: 11 residues. Trimming took 7 bases from V and 1 from J, leaving 8 bases between them. Germline CDR1 reads GTSNPN; CDR2 reads SVGIG (reference sequence). The CDR3 DNA sequence: TGTGCCTTGGGGGTTTCCTACGAGCAGTACTTC. Amino acids: CALGVSYEQYF. Full variable domain (missing parts from reference TRBV30 and TRBJ2-7): SQTIHQWPATLVQPVGSPLSLECTVEGTSNPNLYWYRQAAGRGLQLLFYSVGIGQISSEVPQNLSASRPQDRQFILSSKKLLLSDSGFYLCALGVSYEQYFGPGTRLTVT.

The chain uses TRBV7-9 and TRBJ2-1, with TRBD1 matching over 8 bases. Germline lookup yields CDR1 SEHNR and CDR2 FQNEAQ (reference sequence). CDR3 length: 15 amino acids. The V segment lost 2 bases and the J segment 5 bases; nucleotides outside the gene matches: 5. The CDR3 spells CASSLTTGAHNEQFF. CDR3 DNA: TGTGCCAGCAGCTTAACGACAGGGGCCCACAATGAGCAGTTCTTC. Variable domain in full (rest from reference TRBV7-9 and TRBJ2-1): DTGVSQNPRHKITKRGQNVTFRCDPISEHNRLYWYRQTLGQGPEFLTYFQNEAQLEKSRLLSDRFSAERPKGSFSTLEIQRTEQGDSAMYLCASSLTTGAHNEQFFGPGTRLTVL.

The count of this clonotype is one. The V gene is TRBV2, the J gene TRBJ2-7, with a possible D match to TRBD1 (5 bases). In germline, CDR1 is SNHLY, CDR2 FYNNEI. The germline V and J ends were trimmed by 5 bases and 3 bases, with 14 bases remaining between them. The CDR3 totals 14 residues. The CDR3 DNA sequence: TGTGCCAGCAGTACGACAGCAGATAGCTACGAGCAGTACTTC. As protein: CASSTTADSYEQYF.

The genes are TRBV14 and TRBJ2-7; a weak D match, TRBD1 (6 bases). Trimming took off 2 bases at V and 3 bases at J, with 11 bases between the two ends. CDR3 size: 14 residues. Germline values: CDR1 SGHDN, CDR2 FVKESK. The CDR3: CASSQQGPYYEQYF. The DNA of the CDR3 is TGTGCCAGCAGCCAACAGGGGCCGTACTACGAGCAGTACTTC.

The V call is TRBV3-1, the J call TRBJ1-1, with a tentative D call TRBD1 (6 bases). Germline V lookup: CDR1 LGHDT, CDR2 YNNKEL (reference sequence). This CDR3 region has 15 residues. V was pared by 3 bases and J by 2 bases, with 13 bases between. CDR3 in amino acids: CASSHSGADNTEAFF. The CDR3 coding sequence is TGTGCCAGCAGCCATTCGGGGGCTGACAACACTGAAGCTTTCTTT.

V usage is TRBV13 and J usage is TRBJ1-1, with D unclear. V lost 5 bases and J 6 bases, leaving 16 bases between the germline ends. The CDR3 loop spans 14 amino acids. Germline assignment: CDR1 PRHDT and CDR2 FYEKMQ (reference sequence). CDR3 sequence: CASSPREREAEAFF. The CDR3 coding sequence is TGTGCCAGCAGCCCCCGGGAACGGGAGGCTGAAGCTTTCTTT.

The rearrangement uses TRBV28 and TRBJ1-4, with D hard to call. Germline values: CDR1 MDHEN, CDR2 SYDVKM. This CDR3 has 14 residues. Trimming shortened V by 6 bases and J by 8 bases, and 16 bases separated the two germline ends. Written as DNA, the CDR3 is TGTGCCAGCAGGACCGGCCCAGAGAGCGAAAAACTGTTTTTT. It specifies CASRTGPESEKLFF.